One sample yielded the 27 T cell receptor beta chains listed below, sequenced in a study of blood T cell repertoires in COVID-19. The data were produced by immunoSEQ multiplex PCR, yet TCRdb's version contains in-frame clones alone and is incomplete. The data show 180,000 or so clones, just under 80% seen once. The sample was peripheral blood. These receptors were taken from a woman aged 80 or over with active or convalescent COVID-19.

Only a few counts were recorded for this clone. The V gene is TRBV28, the J gene TRBJ1-1; the D gene is possibly TRBD1 (5 bases). The CDR3 contains 15 residues. Per germline, CDR1 MDHEN and CDR2 SYDVKM. With 5 bases removed from V and 0 bases from J, the gap between germline ends came to 13 bases. Written as DNA, the CDR3 is TGTGCCAGCAGTACCAGGACAAGAATGAACACTGAAGCTTTCTTT. Encoded protein: CASSTRTRMNTEAFF. Complete variable domain (other parts from reference TRBV28 and TRBJ1-1): DVKVTQSSRYLVKRTGEKVFLECVQDMDHENMFWYRQDPGLGLRLIYFSYDVKMKEKGDIPEGYSVSREKKERFSLILESASTNQTSMYLCASSTRTRMNTEAFFGQGTRLTVV.

This sequence joins TRBV2 and TRBJ2-1, with 12 bases lining up with TRBD2. The CDR3 sequence is 16 residues long. Germline V gives CDR1 SNHLY, CDR2 FYNNEI. J gave up 10 bases and V 4 bases, and 11 bases lay outside the gene matches. The CDR3 loop is CASSVRLAGASGEQFF. In DNA form, the CDR3 reads TGTGCCAGCAGTGTGAGACTAGCGGGGGCCTCGGGCGAGCAGTTCTTC.

This rearrangement joins TRBV19 to TRBJ2-5; perhaps TRBD2 as D (6 bases). CDR1 LNHDA and CDR2 SQIVND come from the germline V gene (reference sequence). CDR3 size: 13 residues. V gave up 0 bases and J gave up 5 bases, with 7 bases separating them. The CDR3 loop reads CASSIDRGETQYF. The CDR3 DNA reads TGTGCCAGTAGTATAGATCGGGGGGAGACCCAGTACTTC. Together with reference TRBV19 and TRBJ2-5, the CDR3 gives the full variable domain: DGGITQSPKYLFRKEGQNVTLSCEQNLNHDAMYWYRQDPGQGLRLIYYSQIVNDFQKGDIAEGYSVSREKKESFPLTVTSAQKNPTAFYLCASSIDRGETQYFGPGTRLLVL.

The chain couples TRBV28 to TRBJ1-3; possible D gene TRBD1, 6 bases. Trimming took off 3 bases at V and 4 bases at J, with 10 bases between the two ends. Germline V gene lookup returns CDR1 MDHEN and CDR2 SYDVKM. The CDR3 spans 14 residues. CDR3 residues: CASSFLQGGNTIYF. The CDR3 DNA reads TGTGCCAGCAGTTTTTTACAGGGAGGAAACACCATATATTTT. Supplemented by reference TRBV28 and TRBJ1-3, the full variable domain reads DVKVTQSSRYLVKRTGEKVFLECVQDMDHENMFWYRQDPGLGLRLIYFSYDVKMKEKGDIPEGYSVSREKKERFSLILESASTNQTSMYLCASSFLQGGNTIYFGEGSWLTVV.

The chain is built from TRBV27 and TRBJ1-5; possibly TRBD1 for D (6 bases). The CDR3 extends over 17 amino acids. In germline, CDR1 is MNHEY, CDR2 SMNVEV (reference sequence). V lost 2 bases and J lost 0, with 14 bases in between. In DNA, the CDR3 is TGTGCCAGCAGTTTAAGGGGGAGACGAGATAGCAATCAGCCCCAGCATTTT. Translation: CASSLRGRRDSNQPQHF.

This clone was seen a few times. The chain carries TRBV5-1 and TRBJ1-4; TRBD1 matches at 8 bases. CDR1 and CDR2 from the germline V gene are SGHRS and YFSETQ. V dropped 2 bases and J dropped 8; count of bases not matched to a gene: 5. CDR3 length equals 14 residues. The CDR3 loop reads CASSLGQGREKLFF. CDR3 nucleotides: TGCGCCAGCAGCTTAGGACAGGGTCGGGAAAAACTGTTTTTT.

The chain carries TRBV28 and TRBJ1-1; 9 bases map to TRBD1. CDR1 is MDHEN, CDR2 SYDVKM, per germline. The V gene end was trimmed by 3 bases and the J gene end by 4 bases; junction bases not matched to a gene: 3. The CDR3 contains 14 residues. The DNA for the CDR3 is TGTGCCAGCAGTTTGGTGACAGGGGGCACTGAAGCTTTCTTT. Translating it yields CASSLVTGGTEAFF.

The chain has TRBV7-2 and TRBJ2-4, with D possibly being TRBD2 (7 bases). This CDR3 is 16 amino acids long. Germline V gives CDR1 SGHTA, CDR2 FQGNSA. The V gene lost 2 bases and the J gene lost 3 bases, with 14 bases spanning the gap. CDR3 amino acids: CASSLSQGRVKNIQYF. For the CDR3, the DNA is TGTGCCAGCAGCTTATCTCAGGGGAGGGTCAAAAACATTCAGTACTTC.

The genes are TRBV5-6 and TRBJ2-3; 10 nucleotides match TRBD2. V was clipped by 1 base and J by 6 bases; unmatched bases: 11. The CDR3 sequence is 17 residues long. The germline V gene encodes CDR1 SGHDT and CDR2 YYEEEE. CDR3 in amino acids: CASSLSVAGGLGDTQYF. The CDR3 coding sequence is TGTGCCAGCAGCTTGTCGGTAGCGGGGGGCCTTGGGGATACGCAGTATTTT.

The CDR3 loop is CASSLGTGIGELFF. The CDR3 coding sequence is TGCGCCAGCAGCTTGGGGACAGGGATCGGGGAGCTGTTTTTT. The rearrangement joins TRBV5-1 to TRBJ2-2, with 8 positions matching TRBD1. The CDR3 runs to 14 residues. Germline V lookup: CDR1 SGHRS, CDR2 YFSETQ. Losses at the gene ends were 0 bases for V and 7 bases for J; bases not matched to a gene: 2.

This clone was counted between two and nine times. The chain has TRBV4-2 and TRBJ2-1, with TRBD2 identical over 8 bases. V gave up 5 bases and J gave up 8 bases; unmatched junction bases: 11. Germline V gene sequence: CDR1 LGHNA, CDR2 YNFKEQ. This CDR3 has 15 residues. The CDR3 nucleotides are TGTGCCAGCAGCACTCCGGGACTAGGTGTTTATGAGCAGTTCTTC. This encodes CASSTPGLGVYEQFF.

This rearrangement joins TRBV7-9 to TRBJ1-2; 11 bases map to TRBD1. Germline V gene sequence: CDR1 SEHNR, CDR2 FQNEAQ (reference sequence). V lost 5 bases and J lost 4; bases outside the gene matches: 3. The CDR3 length is 14 residues. The DNA of the CDR3 is TGTGCCAGCAGCACCGGGACAGGGGGCTATGGCTACACCTTC. Translated, it gives CASSTGTGGYGYTF.

The chain is built from TRBV28 and TRBJ2-7; 9 nucleotides line up with TRBD2. The CDR3 contains 16 residues. Trimming removed 4 bases from V and 0 bases from J; junction bases left unmatched: 7. Germline loops: CDR1 MDHEN, CDR2 SYDVKM. The CDR3 DNA sequence: TGTGCCAGCAGTTCCCTAGCGGGGCTCAGCTCCTACGAGCAGTACTTC. It specifies CASSSLAGLSSYEQYF.

This sequence joins TRBV5-1 and TRBJ1-1, with 11 nucleotides matching TRBD1. The germline V gene encodes CDR1 SGHRS and CDR2 YFSETQ. The CDR3 is 15 residues long. The ends lost 3 bases at V and 9 bases at J; junction bases unmatched: 10. The DNA for the CDR3 is TGCGCCAGCAGCTCCCGGACAGGGGGCGAGTCTAAAGCTTTCTTT. This encodes CASSSRTGGESKAFF.

The genes are TRBV28 and TRBJ1-1; D not resolved. Trimming pared 4 bases from V and 11 bases from J, leaving 17 bases between. CDR1 MDHEN and CDR2 SYDVKM come from the germline V gene. The CDR3 length is 13 residues. DNA for the CDR3: TGTGCCAGCAGTTCCACCTTGGGAGTCGGGGCTTTCTTT. Amino acids: CASSSTLGVGAFF.

The chain carries TRBV10-3 and TRBJ2-7, with a possible D match to TRBD2 (6 bases). The germline V gene has CDR1 ENHRY and CDR2 SYGVKD. The V end was cut by 5 bases, the J end by 0 bases, with 11 bases between. This CDR3 spans 14 amino acids. The CDR3, as DNA: TGTGCCATCAGTCCCGGGACTCCCTCCTACGAGCAGTACTTC. Its translation is CAISPGTPSYEQYF.

The chain uses TRBV28 and TRBJ2-7; D may be TRBD1 (5 bases). Germline values: CDR1 MDHEN, CDR2 SYDVKM. V dropped 6 bases and J dropped 7 bases, with 25 bases sitting between them. The CDR3 consists of 16 residues. Here the CDR3 reads CASSLRLGKNSGEQYF. CDR3 coding DNA: TGTGCCAGCAGCCTTAGGTTGGGCAAAAACTCAGGGGAGCAGTACTTC.

This clone has a handful of counts. V and J are TRBV7-2 and TRBJ1-2, with D unclear. The germline V gene encodes CDR1 SGHTA and CDR2 FQGNSA. The CDR3 has 13 residues. Trimming took off 3 bases at V and 7 bases at J, with 12 bases between the two ends. CDR3 sequence: CASSFDGSAGYTF. Here the CDR3 DNA reads TGTGCCAGCAGCTTTGACGGGTCGGCTGGCTACACCTTC.

The chain joins TRBV6-5 to TRBJ2-7; 7 bases agree with TRBD1. V lost 5 bases, J lost 7 bases, and 14 bases stayed unmatched. The CDR3 length is 15 residues. CDR1 is MNHEY, CDR2 SVGAGI, per germline. The CDR3 is CASSNPGTVVEEQYF. DNA for the CDR3: TGTGCCAGCAGTAACCCCGGGACAGTCGTTGAAGAGCAGTACTTC.

The genes are TRBV19 and TRBJ1-5; no clear D gene. Trimming took off 0 bases at V and 6 bases at J, with 9 bases between the two ends. Germline V gives CDR1 LNHDA, CDR2 SQIVND (reference sequence). CDR3 length equals 14 residues. Written as DNA, the CDR3 is TGTGCCAGTAGTATAGACAGTATCTTTCAGCCCCAGCATTTT. Encoded protein: CASSIDSIFQPQHF.

The chain combines TRBV11-2 with TRBJ1-3, with D possibly TRBD1 on 5 matching bases. The CDR3 consists of 15 residues. The V end lost 0 bases, the J end lost 4 bases, and 10 bases lay between the germline ends. CDR1 is SGHAT and CDR2 is FQNNGV in the germline V gene. For the CDR3, the DNA is TGTGCCAGCAGCTTAGACTCAGGGCGCGGAAACACCATATATTTT. Translating it yields CASSLDSGRGNTIYF.

The CDR3: CATSDHPGLWGYSPLHF. The CDR3, as DNA: TGTGCCACCAGTGATCACCCGGGACTGTGGGGGTATTCACCCCTCCACTTT. The chain uses TRBV24-1 and TRBJ1-6; possible D gene TRBD1, 5 bases. With 3 bases removed from V and 8 bases from J, the gap between germline ends came to 19 bases. This CDR3 is built from 17 residues. Germline V gene sequence: CDR1 KGHDR, CDR2 SFDVKD.

This clone was detected many times. The chain has TRBV7-2 and TRBJ2-5; perhaps TRBD2 as D (6 bases). The CDR3 is 15 amino acids. V gave up 3 bases and J gave up 5 bases, with 16 bases separating them. CDR1 and CDR2 (germline): SGHTA, FQGNSA. This CDR3 is CASSFRPGEAETQYF. As DNA, the CDR3 is TGTGCCAGCAGCTTCAGACCGGGGGAAGCGGAGACCCAGTACTTC.

The chain recombines TRBV2 with TRBJ1-2, with D hard to call. The germline V gene encodes CDR1 SNHLY and CDR2 FYNNEI. V was cut by 6 bases and J by 0 bases, with 5 bases left in between. The CDR3 is 12 amino acids. In DNA, the CDR3 is TGTGCCAGCAGCCAATCTAACTATGGCTACACCTTC. It translates to CASSQSNYGYTF.

The chain joins TRBV28 to TRBJ2-7; D unresolved. The V end lost 5 bases, the J end lost 7 bases, and 12 bases lay between the germline ends. CDR1 is MDHEN and CDR2 is SYDVKM in the germline V gene. The CDR3 consists of 12 residues. CDR3 region: CASSAAVWEQYF. CDR3 sequence (DNA): TGTGCCAGCAGTGCCGCAGTATGGGAGCAGTACTTC.

The gene calls are TRBV7-9 and TRBJ2-1; D ambiguous. V was shortened by 2 bases and J by 12 bases, with 11 bases between the two germline ends. Looked up from germline, CDR1 is SEHNR and CDR2 is FQNEAQ (reference sequence). The CDR3 runs 12 residues. CDR3 nucleotides: TGTGCCAGCAGCTTAAGCCGGGTCCGGCAGTTCTTC. Translating gives CASSLSRVRQFF.

This clone was recorded many times. The chain couples TRBV12-3 or TRBV12-4 to TRBJ2-2; D is undetermined. This CDR3 has 12 residues. Trimming stripped 6 bases from V and 9 bases from J, with 11 bases between. CDR3 region: CASSFSTRELFF. For the CDR3, the DNA is TGTGCCAGCAGCTTTTCCACAAGGGAGCTGTTTTTT.